The source of this T cell receptor beta chain is a study of regulatory T cells in long-lasting Graves disease. As concerns this clonotype: This may stem from a read error, because a much larger clone lies one nucleotide away.

The CDR3 consists of 15 residues. CDR1 and CDR2 from the germline V gene are MNHNS and SASEGT. Assembly of TCR beta libraries relied on iRepertoire HTBI primers together with Arm-PCR of CDR3 regions. TCRdb recomputed calls from the multiplex PCR reads with MiXCR, one row per CDR3 protein. The sample holds about 240,000 distinct CDR3 sequences, 20% seen once. This sample's time point: newly diagnosed GD, antithyroid drugs for less than 3 months. Making the TCR library involved RNA that had been extracted from PBMCs. The chain carries TRBV6-1 and TRBJ2-1; D possibly corresponds to TRBD1 (6 bases). This receptor was identified in a female donor with Graves disease. The specimen was peripheral blood mononuclear cells (PBMCs), collected at new diagnosis, from a patient treated with antithyroid drugs. In DNA form, the CDR3 reads TGTGCCGGCAGCCGACAGGCCGGCGATTTGAATGAGCAGTTCTTC. This encodes CAGSRQAGDLNEQFF.